The 17 T cell receptor beta chains reported below all come from one sample, sequenced in a study of cytomegalovirus exposure and HLA in healthy donors. The PCR had 60 Vbeta and 13 Jbeta primers. Data came from immunoSEQ multiplex PCR; TCRdb stores just in-frame clones and leaves some out. The top ten clones hold around 2.9% of a sample with 60,000 to 80,000 clones, around 73% of them seen once. The material sequenced was PBMCs. These receptors came from a girl under 18 in good health and CMV-seropositive.

This clone was picked up a small number of times. The V call is TRBV29-1, the J call TRBJ2-7; 12 positions match TRBD2. The CDR3 length is 13 residues. In germline, CDR1 is SQVTM, CDR2 ANQGSEA. The V and J ends lost 7 bases and 2 bases, in that order; junction bases with no gene match: 3. The CDR3 protein is CSAGLAGPYEQYF. The CDR3 DNA reads TGCAGCGCTGGACTAGCGGGACCCTACGAGCAGTACTTC.

This clone was seen just once. The rearrangement uses TRBV11-1 and TRBJ1-5; D perhaps matches TRBD1 (6 bases). The CDR3 is made up of 17 amino acids. V lost 1 base, J lost 3 bases, and 16 bases lay in between. Germline CDR1 SGHAT, CDR2 FQDESV (reference sequence). CDR3 loop: CASSLERTGTYNQPQHF. The CDR3 DNA follows: TGTGCCAGCAGCTTAGAGCGTACAGGGACCTACAATCAGCCCCAGCATTTT.

The CDR3 sequence: CASSLIAGIPTGTGELFF. In DNA form, the CDR3 reads TGTGCCAGCAGCTTAATAGCGGGGATCCCCACAGGGACCGGGGAGCTGTTTTTT. J is TRBJ2-2 and V is TRBV5-8, with TRBD2 matching over 8 bases. The CDR3 is 18 amino acids. V lost 2 bases and J lost 5; bases outside the gene matches: 14. CDR1 and CDR2 from the germline V gene are SGHTS and YDEGEE.

V and J are TRBV10-3 and TRBJ2-7; 8 bases align to TRBD1. The germline V gene encodes CDR1 ENHRY and CDR2 SYGVKD. Trimming at V came to 0 bases and at J to 6 bases, leaving 4 bases not matched to a gene. The CDR3 totals 14 residues. CDR3 nucleotides: TGTGCCATCAGTGAGTCGGTCAGGGGGCGCGAGCAGTACTTC. Its translation is CAISESVRGREQYF.

The rearrangement links TRBV5-1 to TRBJ1-1; D is unresolved. The CDR3 consists of 14 residues. CDR1 SGHRS and CDR2 YFSETQ come from the germline V gene. Trimming pared 0 bases from V and 1 base from J, leaving 7 bases between. DNA for the CDR3: TGCGCCAGCAGCTTGGTGGGGAGGAACACTGAAGCTTTCTTT. This translates into CASSLVGRNTEAFF.

The chain joins TRBV7-6 to TRBJ2-7, with a tentative D call TRBD2 (6 bases). This CDR3 spans 12 amino acids. Trimming removed 11 bases from V and 0 bases from J, with 11 bases in between. Germline V CDR1 and CDR2: SGHVS, FNYEAQ. The CDR3 bases are TGTGCCGGCGGGACGAGCTCCTACGAGCAGTACTTC. Translated: CAGGTSSYEQYF.

The J gene is TRBJ2-3, the V gene TRBV6-1; D gene unclear. Germline-derived CDR1 and CDR2 are MNHNS and SASEGT. This CDR3 has 15 residues. V was cut by 8 bases and J by 2 bases, with 17 bases left in between. The CDR3 loop is CASEALKRTTDTQYF. The CDR3 bases are TGTGCCAGCGAGGCGCTTAAAAGAACCACAGATACGCAGTATTTT.

The chain employs TRBV9 and TRBJ2-2; a weak D match, TRBD1 (5 bases). Trimming removed 5 bases at V and 2 bases at J, with 10 bases between. The CDR3 length is 14 residues. Per the germline V gene, CDR1 is SGDLS and CDR2 is YYNGEE. CDR3: CASSGRTNTGELFF. In DNA, the CDR3 is TGTGCCAGCAGTGGACGGACAAACACCGGGGAGCTGTTTTTT.

The chain uses TRBV19 and TRBJ2-3, with D perhaps TRBD2 (6 bases). Germline CDR1 LNHDA, CDR2 SQIVND (reference sequence). Trimming took 2 bases from V and 4 from J, leaving 7 bases between them. The CDR3 runs to 13 residues. CDR3 region: CASSISGADTQYF. The CDR3 DNA follows: TGTGCCAGTAGTATATCGGGGGCAGATACGCAGTATTTT.

This clone was picked up a small number of times. The CDR3 nucleotides read TGTGCCAGCAGCGTAGCGAGCTCCTATAATTCACCCCTCCACTTT. As protein: CASSVASSYNSPLHF. V and J are TRBV9 and TRBJ1-6; no firm D call. V lost 0 bases and J 0 bases, leaving 4 bases between the germline ends. This CDR3 has 15 residues. Looked up from germline, CDR1 is SGDLS and CDR2 is YYNGEE.

This clone showed up just a few times. The rearrangement links TRBV28 to TRBJ1-2, with TRBD1 matching 8 bases. Germline assignment: CDR1 MDHEN and CDR2 SYDVKM. The CDR3 covers 17 residues. Unmatched junction bases numbered 15, after V lost 8 bases and J lost 1 base. The chain's CDR3 is CASEGQTGQAYNYGYTF. The CDR3 DNA sequence: TGTGCCAGCGAGGGGCAAACGGGACAGGCCTATAACTATGGCTACACCTTC.

CDR3 region: CATQGNTEAFF. The CDR3 DNA is TGTGCCACACAGGGGAACACTGAAGCTTTCTTT. This chain uses TRBV25-1 with TRBJ1-1; D is perhaps TRBD1 (6 bases). With 10 bases removed from V and 1 base from J, the gap between germline ends came to 7 bases. The CDR3 runs 11 residues. Per germline, CDR1 MGHDK and CDR2 SYGVNS.

The V call is TRBV13, the J call TRBJ2-7; 11 bases are a match to TRBD2. The CDR3 runs 17 residues. Germline lookup yields CDR1 PRHDT and CDR2 FYEKMQ (reference sequence). V shed 5 bases and J 7 bases; nucleotides not matched to a gene: 16. Written as DNA, the CDR3 is TGTGCCAGCAGCCCCCCCAGGGGCCTAGCGGGAGGACGGGAGCAGTACTTC. This sequence encodes CASSPPRGLAGGREQYF.

The chain carries TRBV29-1 and TRBJ2-7; the D gene is possibly TRBD1 (6 bases). Germline V gives CDR1 SQVTM, CDR2 ANQGSEA. The CDR3 is made up of 12 amino acids. V was trimmed by 5 bases and J by 2 bases, leaving 10 bases between them. Here the CDR3 reads CSVKDSAYEQYF. The CDR3 nucleotides read TGCAGCGTTAAGGACAGTGCCTACGAGCAGTACTTC.

The chain couples TRBV30 to TRBJ1-1; TRBD1 agrees at 8 bases. V gave up 0 bases and J gave up 4 bases; unmatched junction bases: 4. The CDR3 totals 14 residues. CDR1 and CDR2 (germline): GTSNPN, SVGIG (reference sequence). The CDR3 nucleotides read TGTGCCTGGAGTGTAGCCAGGGGGCTCACTGAAGCTTTCTTT. It specifies CAWSVARGLTEAFF.

The sample holds a few counts of this clone. V gene TRBV6-1 combines with J gene TRBJ2-7, with TRBD2 matching 10 bases. The junction had 6 bases not matched to a gene; V was cut back by 1 base and J by 3 bases. The CDR3 is 16 amino acids. Germline CDR1 is MNHNS and CDR2 is SASEGT. In nucleotides, the CDR3 is TGTGCCAGCAGTGAAGAAGTGTTAGCGGGAGGCTACGAGCAGTACTTC. It codes for CASSEEVLAGGYEQYF.

This clone was observed a handful of times. The chain employs TRBV18 and TRBJ1-1; 7 nucleotides align to TRBD1. J gave up 10 bases and V 3 bases, and 14 bases lay outside the gene matches. The CDR3 is made up of 15 amino acids. The germline gives CDR1 KGHSH, CDR2 LQKENI. Here the CDR3 DNA reads TGTGCCAGCTCACCGGTAATAGGGGGCAGTGAGTCAGCTTTCTTT. This sequence encodes CASSPVIGGSESAFF.